A selection of T cell receptor beta chains follows, all from one sample in a study of blood T cell repertoires in COVID-19. Generated by immunoSEQ multiplex PCR, the TCRdb table keeps only in-frame clones and is missing some. This sample yields about 300,000 clones, of which more than 75% are seen a single time; roughly 2.6% belongs to the top ten. The sample consisted of PBMCs or T cells enriched from blood (not recorded which). The receptors were gathered from a woman between 18 and 29 years old who had recovered from COVID-19. Each CDR3 is given with its conserved first and last residue. The D gene is left open where the match is weak. Size is omitted from some rows. Given values are once, few, many or a class for expanded clones.

j_call	d_call	clone_size	v_call	cdr3_aa	cdr3_nt
TRBJ2-2	-	-	TRBV5-1	CASSFLNTGELFF	TGCGCCAGCAGCTTTCTGAACACCGGGGAGCTGTTTTTT
TRBJ2-5	-	-	TRBV19	CATTVGVTVQETQYF	TGTGCCACCACTGTTGGGGTGACAGTTCAAGAGACCCAGTACTTC
TRBJ1-4	TRBD1	once	TRBV6-5	CASRARQGNEKLFF	TGTGCCAGCAGGGCCCGACAGGGTAATGAAAAACTGTTTTTT
TRBJ1-2	TRBD1	-	TRBV6-5	CASIGTGQPNYGYTF	TGTGCCAGCATTGGAACGGGACAGCCGAACTATGGCTACACCTTC
TRBJ2-3	TRBD2	once	TRBV5-6	CASSFETSSPDTQYF	TGTGCCAGCAGCTTCGAGACTAGCTCGCCAGATACGCAGTATTTT
TRBJ1-4	-	-	TRBV5-1	CASSLPQGTSTNEKLFF	TGCGCCAGCAGCTTACCGCAGGGGACCTCAACTAATGAAAAACTGTTTTTT
TRBJ1-2	TRBD1	-	TRBV7-2	CASSPTDRGLGYTF	TGTGCCAGCAGCCCCACGGACAGGGGGCTCGGCTACACCTTC
TRBJ1-5	-	-	TRBV19	CASSTRINQPQHF	TGTGCCAGTAGTACTAGGATCAATCAGCCCCAGCATTTT
TRBJ1-2	-	-	TRBV9	CASSVGTASRGYGYTF	TGTGCCAGCAGCGTAGGGACAGCGAGTAGAGGGTATGGCTACACCTTC
TRBJ2-1	-	-	TRBV7-9	CASSFSYEQFF	TGTGCCAGCAGCTTTTCTTATGAGCAGTTCTTC
TRBJ2-7	-	-	TRBV27	CASSADSYYEQYF	TGTGCCAGCAGCGCGGACAGTTACTACGAGCAGTACTTC
TRBJ1-5	TRBD1	few	TRBV3-1/TRBV3-2	CASSRGTVPDQPQHF	TGTGCCAGCAGCCGCGGGACAGTCCCGGATCAGCCCCAGCATTTT